These T cell receptor beta chains were read from a single sample in a study of T-cell memory formation after mild COVID-19. TCRdb re-derived calls from the 5' RACE reads in MiXCR, one entry per CDR3 protein. Counted here are about 110,000 distinct CDR3 sequences, about 15% occurring once; the ten biggest clones make up more than 25%. Sequences were obtained from PBMCs or a T cell subset sorted from them (not recorded which). These receptors originate from an adult woman who had mild COVID-19 (a few samples of this study predate the infection). Cell type and time point are not known. Both conserved end residues are part of each CDR3. The D gene is left open where the match is weak. Expanded clones get a size class; other rows say once, few or many, or leave the size out.

D | J | size | V | CDR3 | DNA
- | TRBJ1-1 | - | TRBV5-1 | CASSPTGSSEAFF | TGCGCCAGCAGCCCGACGGGCAGCTCTGAAGCTTTCTTT
TRBD1 | TRBJ1-1 | few | TRBV20-1 | CSAPAGGHPSTEAFF | TGCAGTGCCCCGGCAGGGGGCCACCCTTCCACTGAAGCTTTCTTT
- | TRBJ1-1 | few | TRBV5-1 | CASSADNMDTEAFF | TGCGCCAGCAGCGCGGACAACATGGACACTGAAGCTTTCTTT
- | TRBJ2-3 | - | TRBV20-1 | CSARDRQGQYTDTQYF | TGCAGTGCTAGAGATCGTCAGGGGCAGTACACAGATACGCAGTATTTT
- | TRBJ2-5 | few | TRBV9 | CASSDRDDGQYF | TGTGCCAGCAGCGACCGGGACGACGGCCAGTACTTC
TRBD1 | TRBJ2-1 | - | TRBV3-1 | CASSPGDRQSSEQFF | TGTGCCAGCAGCCCGGGGGACAGGCAATCGAGTGAGCAGTTCTTC
TRBD1 | TRBJ1-5 | - | TRBV5-1 | CASGTGDPLNSNQPQHF | TGCGCCAGCGGAACAGGGGACCCGCTAAATAGCAATCAGCCCCAGCATTTT
TRBD2 | TRBJ2-7 | - | TRBV7-9 | CASSWGDYHYEQYF | TGTGCCAGCAGCTGGGGGGACTACCACTACGAGCAGTACTTC
- | TRBJ2-4 | once | TRBV12-3/TRBV12-4 | CASSPSSPGRGIQYF | TGTGCCAGCAGTCCCTCCTCTCCGGGCAGGGGCATTCAGTACTTC
- | TRBJ1-1 | - | TRBV29-1 | CSVDRGYTEAFF | TGCAGCGTTGATAGGGGGTACACTGAAGCTTTCTTT
- | TRBJ2-3 | many | TRBV4-1 | CASSQGVVRRGGTDTQYF | TGCGCCAGCAGCCAAGGCGTCGTGCGAAGGGGCGGGACAGATACGCAGTATTTT
TRBD1 | TRBJ2-2 | few | TRBV7-2 | CASSPWDSYTGELFF | TGTGCCAGCAGCCCCTGGGACAGTTACACCGGGGAGCTGTTTTTT
- | TRBJ1-3 | - | TRBV4-1 | CASSQVGLSSSGNTIYF | TGCGCCAGCAGCCAAGTAGGGCTCTCGAGCTCTGGAAACACCATATATTTT
- | TRBJ2-6 | - | TRBV7-9 | CASSLGVGSGANVLTF | TGTGCCAGCAGCTTAGGTGTAGGATCTGGGGCCAACGTCCTGACTTTC
- | TRBJ2-1 | - | TRBV4-1 | CASSQDAITGNPYNEQFF | TGCGCCAGCAGCCAAGATGCAATAACAGGGAACCCCTACAATGAGCAGTTCTTC
- | TRBJ1-1 | - | TRBV7-8 | CASSSRTMNTEAFF | TGTGCCAGCAGCTCAAGGACAATGAACACTGAAGCTTTCTTT
- | TRBJ1-5 | - | TRBV7-6 | CASSPGWGGNQPQHF | TGTGCCAGCAGCCCGGGTTGGGGCGGCAATCAGCCCCAGCATTTT
TRBD1 | TRBJ2-7 | few | TRBV25-1 | CASSGTGATEQYF | TGTGCCAGCAGTGGGACAGGGGCGACCGAGCAGTACTTC
- | TRBJ2-6 | - | TRBV29-1 | CSVHVSGANVLTF | TGCAGCGTTCACGTCTCTGGGGCCAACGTCCTGACTTTC
TRBD2 | TRBJ2-7 | many | TRBV7-9 | CASSPPPRGRIHEQYF | TGTGCCAGCAGCCCTCCCCCCCGCGGGAGGATCCACGAGCAGTACTTC
TRBD1 | TRBJ1-2 | few | TRBV4-1 | CASSPGWDRGRGNGYTF | TGCGCCAGCAGCCCCGGTTGGGACAGGGGAAGAGGGAATGGCTACACCTTC
- | TRBJ2-7 | - | TRBV27 | CASSLGRGPQYEQYF | TGTGCCAGCAGTTTAGGTCGCGGGCCTCAATACGAGCAGTACTTC
- | TRBJ2-1 | - | TRBV6-2/TRBV6-3 | CASRRQSDSYNEQFF | TGTGCCAGCAGGAGACAGTCCGACTCCTACAATGAGCAGTTCTTC
- | TRBJ2-7 | many | TRBV12-3/TRBV12-4 | CASSLGLATYEQYF | TGTGCCAGCAGTTTAGGTCTAGCAACCTACGAGCAGTACTTC
- | TRBJ1-2 | few | TRBV7-8 | CASSPNTSGGYTF | TGTGCCAGCAGCCCAAACACCTCTGGAGGCTACACCTTC
- | TRBJ2-1 | few | TRBV5-1 | CASSDGTQNEQFF | TGCGCCAGCAGCGACGGGACTCAAAATGAGCAGTTCTTC
- | TRBJ1-2 | many | TRBV29-1 | CSVESRLRGVGGYTF | TGCAGCGTTGAATCTCGTCTTAGGGGGGTAGGTGGCTACACCTTC
TRBD2 | TRBJ2-5 | - | TRBV20-1 | CSALLPLGLAGGPGAETQYF | TGCAGTGCGCTCCTACCTCTGGGACTAGCGGGAGGGCCAGGAGCGGAGACCCAGTACTTC
- | TRBJ1-1 | - | TRBV4-1 | CASSQASNGNTEAFF | TGCGCCAGCAGCCAAGCGAGTAATGGTAACACTGAAGCTTTCTTT
- | TRBJ1-1 | few | TRBV4-3 | CASSQVGVSGNTEAFF | TGCGCCAGCAGCCAAGTGGGGGTAAGCGGGAACACTGAAGCTTTCTTT
- | TRBJ2-7 | few | TRBV5-5 | CASSLGGDYEQYF | TGTGCCAGCAGCTTAGGGGGAGACTACGAGCAGTACTTC
- | TRBJ1-6 | many | TRBV7-6 | CASSLVEGVLENSPLHF | TGTGCCAGCAGCTTAGTGGAGGGAGTGCTTGAGAATTCACCCCTCCACTTT
TRBD2 | TRBJ2-5 | many | TRBV12-3/TRBV12-4 | CASSLGLAGQETQYF | TGTGCCAGCAGTTTGGGCCTAGCGGGGCAAGAGACCCAGTACTTC
TRBD1 | TRBJ2-7 | - | TRBV9 | CASSVEGQGYEQYF | TGTGCCAGCAGCGTAGAAGGACAGGGGTACGAGCAGTACTTC
TRBD1 | TRBJ1-2 | many | TRBV30 | CACLTGVIYGYTF | TGTGCCTGCCTAACAGGGGTAATCTATGGCTACACCTTC
- | TRBJ2-1 | - | TRBV4-3 | CASSPGRGQFF | TGCGCCAGCAGCCCTGGTAGGGGGCAGTTCTTC
- | TRBJ2-3 | - | TRBV6-5 | CASSYSRVSGTDTQYF | TGTGCCAGCAGTTACTCAAGGGTCTCGGGCACAGATACGCAGTATTTT
- | TRBJ2-7 | - | TRBV24-1 | CATSKSSRTEQYF | TGTGCCACCAGTAAGTCGTCTAGGACCGAGCAGTACTTC
- | TRBJ2-7 | few | TRBV11-3 | CASSSDGRHYEQYF | TGTGCCAGCAGCTCTGACGGACGGCACTACGAGCAGTACTTC
- | TRBJ1-4 | - | TRBV7-6 | CASSLGGGPVEKLFF | TGTGCCAGCAGCTTAGGGGGGGGCCCGGTTGAAAAACTGTTTTTT
- | TRBJ2-4 | - | TRBV9 | CASSVGGSNIQYF | TGTGCCAGCAGCGTAGGGGGCTCAAACATTCAGTACTTC
TRBD1 | TRBJ1-1 | - | TRBV12-3/TRBV12-4 | CASSPDRLEAFF | TGTGCCAGCAGTCCGGACAGGCTCGAGGCTTTCTTT
TRBD2 | TRBJ2-1 | few | TRBV29-1 | CSLLAGGPDEQFF | TGCAGCCTTCTAGCGGGGGGGCCGGATGAGCAGTTCTTC
- | TRBJ2-5 | few | TRBV4-1 | CASSQVGGVETQYF | TGCGCCAGCAGCCAAGTAGGCGGGGTGGAGACCCAGTACTTC